The clone carrying this T cell receptor (beta chain) appeared a few times. This sample was included in a study of T cells in localized non-small cell lung cancer. V was shortened by 6 bases and J by 2 bases, with 15 bases between the two germline ends. The CDR3 extends over 15 amino acids. CDR1 and CDR2 (germline): SEHNR, FQNEAQ (reference sequence). The protocol was immunoSEQ multiplex PCR, while the TCRdb copy is restricted to in-frame clones and leaves out a portion. The sample includes around 26,000 clones, roughly 80% of them seen just once. The sample here was peripheral blood, taken before any cancer treatment. V usage is TRBV7-9 and J usage is TRBJ2-3, with unresolved D. This TCR was recovered from a man between 40 and 70 years old with stage III squamous cell lung carcinoma. Here the CDR3 reads CASSPPFLLTDTQYF. The CDR3 coding sequence is TGTGCCAGCAGTCCCCCTTTCTTACTCACAGATACGCAGTATTTT.